A single T cell receptor (beta chain) is shown here with its context. This entry belongs to a study of shared clonotypes between healthy human individuals. Assay: immunoSEQ multiplex PCR; the TCRdb copy retains only in-frame clones and omits some. This sample has fewer than 1.6 million clones, with around 98.5% found just once. The authors divided CD4+ cells into CD45RA+ naive and CD45RA-negative memory subsets. Germline CDR1 and CDR2: MNHEY and SMNVEV (reference sequence). This CDR3 contains 17 residues. Trimming shortened V by 8 bases and J by 2 bases, and 21 bases separated the two germline ends. The receptor was isolated from a man younger than 40 in good health. The V gene is TRBV27, the J gene TRBJ2-2; D might be TRBD2 (6 bases). Sequenced input: naive CD4+ T cells sorted from blood. Subset given: CD45RA+ positively selected. The CDR3 is CASSAGRLAINTGELFF. CDR3 in DNA: TGTGCCAGCTCTGCAGGGAGGCTAGCGATTAACACCGGGGAGCTGTTTTTT.